The subject of this entry is one T cell receptor beta chain. The specificity of this receptor is unknown. No base-level quality is on record; no much larger clone is a single base apart. This sample is part of a study of response to subunit inactivated influenza vaccine (dated by TCRdb to between 2018 and 2020). For the wider study: To follow how T cells responded to a trivalent subunit inactivated influenza vaccine, the researchers relied on deep quantitative profiling of the T cell receptor repertoire. Beyond this particular receptor, the publication reports: The authors proposed that each seasonal influenza vaccination may bring in only a limited number of new T cells.

Library preparation was by RT-PCR. Instrument used: Illumina HiSeq 2500. TCRdb ran its own pipeline on the public reads, namely fastp trimming at Q25 and MiXCR clone calling, and kept in-frame beta chains. Rows with a matching CDR3 protein are joined into one entry that keeps the most common DNA and genes. This sample holds approximately 160,000 distinct CDR3 sequences; over 8.5% were observed only once. The ten most abundant clones make up 35% to 40% of the sample. According to the germline V gene, CDR1 reads SGHVS and CDR2 reads FNYEAQ. Spanning cysteine to phenylalanine, the CDR3 consists of 12 amino acids. Solely the CDR3 DNA is kept, with 36 bases framed from the first base. The V end loses 5 bases and the J end loses 8 bases, and a stretch of 10 bases separates them.

The sample consisted of CD8+ T cells sorted from PBMCs, taken less than 30 months after vaccination. This receptor was obtained from a man aged 50 to 69 who received an inactivated influenza vaccine. Donor details come from another sample of the same person, matched by shared clones. The chain employs TRBV7-6 and TRBJ2-1; TRBD2 could be the D gene, as 6 bases match. CDR3 loop: CASSIGGDEQFF. The nucleotide sequence reads as follows: TGTGCCAGCAGCATAGGCGGGGATGAGCAGTTCTTC.